These 23 T cell receptor beta chains were sequenced from one sample in a study of regulatory T cells in long-lasting Graves disease. Time point denoted: persistent/refractory GD, antithyroid drugs over 5 years with positive TRAb. PBMC-derived RNA was used for the TCR library. Arm-PCR of CDR3 regions with iRepertoire HTBI primers generated TCR beta libraries. TCRdb re-called the multiplex PCR reads with MiXCR, one entry per CDR3 protein. The data contain over 450,000 distinct CDR3 sequences, roughly a fifth of them singletons. Source: peripheral blood mononuclear cells (PBMCs), taken when the disease was refractory, from a patient treated with antithyroid drugs. The receptors were sampled from a female donor with Graves disease.

This clonotype was detected a few times. V and J are TRBV4-1 and TRBJ1-4; D may be TRBD1 (6 bases). The CDR3 loop spans 13 amino acids. V lost 4 bases and J lost 8, with 11 bases in between. Germline V gene data show CDR1 as MGHRA and CDR2 as YSYEKL. CDR3 sequence reads: CASSLNREEKLFF. CDR3 DNA: TGCGCCAGCAGCCTGAACAGGGAGGAAAAACTGTTTTTT.

Many counts were recorded for this clonotype. In nucleotides, the CDR3 is TGTGCCAGCAGCGTAACGGGCTACCAAGAGACCCAGTACTTC. The encoded protein is CASSVTGYQETQYF. The rearrangement links TRBV9 to TRBJ2-5; D gene uncertain. This CDR3 spans 14 amino acids. Between the trimmed V and J ends, which lost 1 base and 0 bases, there was a span of 7 bases. CDR1 is SGDLS, CDR2 YYNGEE, per germline. The variable domain in full, with the rest retrieved from reference TRBV9 and TRBJ2-5, is DSGVTQTPKHLITATGQRVTLRCSPRSGDLSVYWYQQSLDQGLQFLIQYYNGEERAKGNILERFSAQQFPDLHSELNLSSLELGDSALYFCASSVTGYQETQYFGPGTRLLVL.

The J gene is TRBJ2-2, the V gene TRBV6-1; TRBD1 or TRBD2 may be the D gene (6 bases each). The CDR3 totals 16 residues. The ends were cut back, 7 bases at V and 2 bases at J, with 17 bases in the middle. The germline gives CDR1 MNHNS, CDR2 SASEGT. The CDR3 region has the DNA TGTGCCAGCAAGGAGGGCGTAGGGGGTAACACCGGGGAGCTGTTTTTT. Translating gives CASKEGVGGNTGELFF.

This clonotype was seen a handful of times. The chain uses TRBV7-8 and TRBJ2-5, with 10 bases identical to TRBD2. V was clipped by 2 bases and J by 1 base; unmatched bases: 7. CDR3 length: 17 amino acids. CDR1 and CDR2 (germline): SGHVS, FQNEAQ. In nucleotides, the CDR3 is TGTGCCAGCAGCTTAAGATTCACTAGCGGGACCCAAGAGACCCAGTACTTC. Encoded protein: CASSLRFTSGTQETQYF.

At least ten counts were recorded for this clonotype. The rearrangement links TRBV6-5 to TRBJ2-5, with TRBD2 as a possible D gene (6 bases). In germline, CDR1 is MNHEY, CDR2 SVGAGI. Deletions cut 0 bases from V and 4 bases from J, with 15 bases between. The CDR3 is made up of 16 amino acids. This CDR3 is CASSYSPGYSGETQYF. The CDR3 coding sequence is TGTGCCAGCAGTTACTCTCCCGGGTATAGCGGAGAGACCCAGTACTTC.

This chain links TRBV19 with TRBJ1-4, with D tentatively TRBD1 (5 bases). Deletions cut 5 bases from V and 6 bases from J, with 19 bases between. Germline CDR1 LNHDA, CDR2 SQIVND (reference sequence). The CDR3 contains 16 residues. The CDR3: CASSLQTVTVYEKLFF. The DNA of the CDR3 is TGTGCCAGTAGTCTTCAGACAGTAACGGTCTATGAAAAACTGTTTTTT.

This clonotype was seen ten or more times. This sequence joins TRBV6-5 and TRBJ1-2, with D perhaps TRBD1 (6 bases). Germline V gives CDR1 MNHEY, CDR2 SVGAGI. With 4 bases removed from V and 6 bases from J, the gap between germline ends came to 9 bases. There are 12 residues in the CDR3. The CDR3 DNA sequence: TGTGCCAGCAGTTCACAGGGAGATGGCTACACCTTC. This translates into CASSSQGDGYTF.

This clonotype appeared a few times. The chain uses TRBV28 and TRBJ2-1; D might be TRBD2 (5 bases). From germline, CDR1 is MDHEN and CDR2 SYDVKM. This CDR3 region has 13 residues. Trimming cost V 6 bases and J 9 bases, with 15 bases left between them. CDR3 sequence (DNA): TGTGCCAGCAGCCACCGGAGGTACGGTGAGCAGTTCTTC. Amino acids: CASSHRRYGEQFF.

Many counts were recorded for this clonotype. The junction does not match germline at one end; this may be a read error. This chain joins TRBV28 and TRBJ2-7; D is possibly TRBD2 (5 bases). Germline V gene data show CDR1 as MDHEN and CDR2 as SYDVKM. The CDR3 spans 14 residues. CDR3 sequence reads: CASTLSGSSYEQYF. The DNA of the CDR3 is TGTGCCAGCACTTTAAGCGGAAGCTCCTACGAGCAGTACTTC.

This clonotype occurred once. This chain connects TRBV4-1 to TRBJ1-1, with unresolved D. Trimming shortened V by 0 bases and J by 5 bases, and 7 bases separated the two germline ends. Germline-derived CDR1 and CDR2 are MGHRA and YSYEKL. CDR3 size: 13 residues. CDR3 region: CASSQEVVTEAFF. Written as DNA, the CDR3 is TGCGCCAGCAGCCAAGAAGTTGTTACTGAAGCTTTCTTT.

This clonotype was seen ten or more times. The rearrangement uses TRBV12-3 or TRBV12-4 and TRBJ1-1; D uncertain. V was pared by 3 bases and J by 4 bases, with 6 bases between. The CDR3 has 12 residues. The chain's CDR3 is CASSFAGTEAFF. DNA of the CDR3: TGTGCCAGCAGTTTCGCGGGCACTGAAGCTTTCTTT.

The sample holds a few counts of this clonotype. The chain links TRBV12-3 or TRBV12-4 to TRBJ2-3; D is perhaps TRBD2 (6 bases). The CDR3 sequence is 17 residues long. Trimming took off 4 bases at V and 1 base at J, with 18 bases between the two ends. CDR3 in amino acids: CASSSSTSIGGTDTQYF. The CDR3 coding sequence is TGTGCCAGCAGTTCATCGACTAGTATCGGTGGCACAGATACGCAGTATTTT.

There are many counts of this clonotype. The J gene is TRBJ1-2, the V gene TRBV30; a possible D gene is TRBD1 (6 bases). Deletions cut 0 bases from V and 3 bases from J, with 8 bases between. The CDR3 consists of 13 residues. Per the germline V gene, CDR1 is GTSNPN and CDR2 is SVGIG (reference sequence). CDR3 sequence (DNA): TGTGCCTGGAGTGTAAGGGGGGACTATGGCTACACCTTC. Residues: CAWSVRGDYGYTF.

The CDR3 loop reads CSATGSELSGANVLTF. CDR3 DNA sequence: TGCAGCGCGACAGGGTCGGAACTCTCTGGGGCCAACGTCCTGACTTTC. The V and J genes are TRBV29-1 and TRBJ2-6, with 7 bases that match TRBD1. Germline V gives CDR1 SQVTM, CDR2 ANQGSEA. This CDR3 has 16 residues. The ends lost 7 bases at V and 0 bases at J; junction bases unmatched: 9.

This clonotype was found once. The chain combines TRBV20-1 with TRBJ2-2; 7 nucleotides agree with TRBD2. Trimming removed 1 base from V and 4 bases from J; junction bases left unmatched: 6. Germline V lookup: CDR1 DFQATT, CDR2 SNEGSKA (reference sequence). The CDR3 runs 15 residues. CDR3: CSARAGGVGTGELFF. The DNA for the CDR3 is TGCAGTGCTAGAGCGGGGGGAGTCGGCACCGGGGAGCTGTTTTTT.

This clonotype was seen at least ten times. This chain joins TRBV7-2 and TRBJ2-5, with D possibly matching TRBD2 (6 bases). From germline, CDR1 is SGHTA and CDR2 FQGNSA. This CDR3 region has 14 residues. V was cut by 3 bases and J by 4 bases, with 12 bases left in between. CDR3 DNA sequence: TGTGCCAGCAGCTTGGCAGCGGGCCGAGAGACCCAGTACTTC. Translated: CASSLAAGRETQYF.

The sample holds many counts of this clonotype. The rearrangement links TRBV28 to TRBJ2-7; 8 bases agree with TRBD1. This CDR3 is built from 14 residues. Trimming cost V 5 bases and J 3 bases; bases outside gene matches: 6. From germline, CDR1 is MDHEN and CDR2 SYDVKM. DNA of the CDR3: TGTGCCAGCAGTCGGACAGGGAGTAGCTACGAGCAGTACTTC. Amino acids: CASSRTGSSYEQYF.

About this clonotype itself: A read error may be the cause here, since a much bigger clone is one base away. The chain uses TRBV7-2 and TRBJ1-2, with D possibly being TRBD1 (5 bases). The germline gives CDR1 SGHTA, CDR2 FQGNSA. The CDR3 runs 15 residues. This chain's CDR3 is CASNLGEGRPRGYTF. CDR3 DNA: TGTGCCAGCAACTTAGGCGAGGGGCGGCCTCGCGGCTACACCTTC.

This clonotype was observed many times. The chain has TRBV27 and TRBJ2-7; 7 nucleotides agree with TRBD2. This CDR3 comprises 16 residues. V lost 0 bases to trimming and J lost 5 bases; unmatched junction nucleotides: 10. Germline values: CDR1 MNHEY, CDR2 SMNVEV (reference sequence). This chain's CDR3 is CASSLSVAGELNEQYF. The DNA of the CDR3 is TGTGCCAGCAGTTTATCGGTGGCGGGAGAACTCAACGAGCAGTACTTC.

This clonotype has a handful of counts. This is likely a read error, given that the CDR3 carries no conserved phenylalanine or tryptophan at its end. The chain uses TRBV12-3 or TRBV12-4 and TRBJ2-5; D uncertain. The CDR3 contains 11 residues. Trimming took off 6 bases at V and 2 bases at J, with 4 bases between the two ends. The chain's CDR3 is CASSLQETQYS. As DNA, the CDR3 is TGTGCCAGCAGCTTGCAAGAGACCCAGTACTCC.

Many counts were recorded for this clonotype. This chain joins TRBV11-3 and TRBJ2-5; the match to TRBD1 covers 7 bases. Trimming at V came to 0 bases and at J to 5 bases, leaving 6 bases not matched to a gene. The CDR3 length is 15 residues. The germline V gene encodes CDR1 SGHNT and CDR2 YENEEA. Here the CDR3 reads CASSLEGGPSETQYF. CDR3 nucleotides: TGTGCCAGCAGCTTAGAAGGGGGCCCGAGCGAGACCCAGTACTTC.

The chain links TRBV20-1 to TRBJ2-7, with D unclear. The CDR3 sequence is 14 residues long. V dropped 3 bases and J dropped 0 bases, with 12 bases sitting between them. Germline V gene lookup returns CDR1 DFQATT and CDR2 SNEGSKA (reference sequence). CDR3 coding DNA: TGCAGTGCTAGCAGCTTTACCAGCTCCTACGAGCAGTACTTC. Protein: CSASSFTSSYEQYF.

The chain joins TRBV4-2 to TRBJ2-7; 7 nucleotides align to TRBD2. Germline assignment: CDR1 LGHNA and CDR2 YNFKEQ. The junction had 14 bases not matched to a gene; V was cut back by 9 bases and J by 3 bases. This CDR3 comprises 15 residues. The CDR3 nucleotides read TGTGCCAGTCGGGAGGACTCTTCCCCCCTCTACGAGCAGTACTTC. The encoded protein is CASREDSSPLYEQYF.